These 8 T cell receptor beta chains were all obtained from the same sample, sequenced in a study of post-analysis software for immune sequencing data (dated by TCRdb to the mid-2010s). The study at large found these results: Patients showed significantly higher frequencies than controls for 4 or 5 TRBV segments, among them TRBV5-6, TRBV5-1 and TRBV20-1.

Library method: PCR. The run used an Illumina HiSeq 2500. To reduce PCR and sequencing biases, unique molecular identifiers were built into the TCR beta cDNA libraries. TCRdb redid the processing of the public reads, applying fastp at Q25 and MiXCR, and retained in-frame beta chains. Rows merge per CDR3 protein into single entries with the most common DNA and genes. Counted in this sample were 250,000 to 300,000 distinct CDR3 sequences; less than 40% of them appeared once. The ten most abundant clones make up around 4.8% of the sample. These receptors have no identified antigens. The specimen sequenced was blood. These receptors were taken from a girl between 5 and 17 years old with multiple sclerosis.

This clonotype occurred once. The chain links TRBV12-3 or TRBV12-4 to TRBJ1-1, with D perhaps TRBD1 (5 bases). V was shortened by 7 bases and J by 4 bases, with 22 bases between the two germline ends. The CDR3 sequence is 16 residues long. The CDR3 coding sequence is TGTGCCAGCACCATCTGGACCGGTAAGAGGGGCACTGAAGCTTTCTTT. Its protein product is CASTIWTGKRGTEAFF.

The chain has TRBV10-3 and TRBJ1-2, with D possibly TRBD1 on 6 matching bases. From germline, CDR1 is ENHRY and CDR2 SYGVKD. The CDR3 loop spans 17 amino acids. V shed 2 bases and J shed 0 bases, with 16 bases lying between them. CDR3: CAISETSTGNTNYGYTF. DNA for the CDR3: TGTGCCATCAGTGAGACGAGTACAGGGAACACTAACTATGGCTACACCTTC.

To note about this clonotype: A much larger clone differs from this one at a single base, so this may be a read error. Likely a read error: the CDR3 ends without its conserved phenylalanine or tryptophan. The chain recombines TRBV12-3 or TRBV12-4 with TRBJ2-3, with a tentative D call TRBD2 (5 bases). The CDR3 length is 14 residues. Trimming removed 6 bases at V and 0 bases at J, with 10 bases between. CDR3 DNA: TGTGCCAGCAGCTTTGGCGGGAGCACAGATACGCAGTATTCT. Its translation is CASSFGGSTDTQYS.

With respect to this clonotype: Possible read error: a much larger clone is one base away. This chain connects TRBV19 to TRBJ2-1, with D hard to call. Germline V gives CDR1 LNHDA, CDR2 SQIVND (reference sequence). The CDR3 extends over 17 amino acids. V lost 5 bases, J lost 5 bases, and 22 bases lay in between. CDR3 amino acids: CASSPFQSEISDNEQFF. The CDR3 DNA follows: TGTGCCAGTAGTCCCTTTCAATCAGAAATATCCGACAATGAGCAGTTCTTC.

This clonotype was observed a handful of times. The gene calls are TRBV20-1 and TRBJ1-1, with TRBD1 as a possible D gene (5 bases). Per germline, CDR1 DFQATT and CDR2 SNEGSKA (reference sequence). The V gene lost 5 bases and the J gene lost 0 bases, with 10 bases spanning the gap. The CDR3 runs to 13 residues. CDR3 region: CSAWVRVNTEAFF. The CDR3 nucleotides read TGCAGTGCTTGGGTCAGGGTGAACACTGAAGCTTTCTTT.

This clonotype was recorded many times. This sequence joins TRBV9 and TRBJ2-3; the D is unclear. The CDR3 length is 18 residues. Trimming removed 3 bases from V and 2 bases from J, with 22 bases in between. The V gene's germline CDR1 is SGDLS and CDR2 YYNGEE. The CDR3 DNA is TGTGCCAGCAGCGCAGCACAAAACTTTCCAAAGGCCACAGATACGCAGTATTTT. Translation: CASSAAQNFPKATDTQYF.

This clonotype was recorded a few times. The chain recombines TRBV5-1 with TRBJ1-6; the D gene is possibly TRBD1 (6 bases). CDR3 length: 16 residues. V lost 2 bases, J lost 7 bases, and 16 bases lay in between. Germline-derived CDR1 and CDR2 are SGHRS and YFSETQ. The CDR3 sequence is CASSFGQLPKNSPLHF. Written as DNA, the CDR3 is TGCGCCAGCAGCTTCGGACAGCTTCCAAAGAATTCACCCCTCCACTTT.

This clonotype was seen repeatedly, ten times or more. The chain combines TRBV12-3 or TRBV12-4 with TRBJ2-7; possibly TRBD1 or TRBD2 for D (5 bases each). The CDR3 sequence is 13 residues long. V lost 4 bases and J 2 bases, leaving 9 bases between the germline ends. The CDR3 coding sequence is TGTGCCAGCAGTTCCGGGGCCGCCTACGAGCAGTACTTC. It is translated as CASSSGAAYEQYF.